This entry lists 17 T cell receptor beta chains sequenced from one sample in a study of shared clonotypes between healthy human individuals. Produced via immunoSEQ multiplex PCR; TCRdb's table is partial and in-frame only. The sample has around 1.5 million clones, about 98% seen once; the top ten hold approximately 0.45%. Sequenced: naive CD4+ T cells sorted from blood. The subset is: CD45RA+ positively selected. Source of these receptors: a man in his thirties or forties in good health.

The chain recombines TRBV7-9 with TRBJ1-1; 7 bases line up with TRBD1. This CDR3 is built from 14 residues. V lost 1 base, J lost 2 bases, and 1 base stayed unmatched. The V gene's germline CDR1 is SEHNR and CDR2 FQNEAQ (reference sequence). Here the CDR3 DNA reads TGTGCCAGCAGCTTAGAGGGGGCCAACACTGAAGCTTTCTTT. Translated, it gives CASSLEGANTEAFF.

The rearrangement links TRBV9 to TRBJ2-4; a weak D match, TRBD2 (6 bases). Trimming pared 3 bases from V and 2 bases from J, leaving 21 bases between. This CDR3 region has 18 residues. Germline V gene sequence: CDR1 SGDLS, CDR2 YYNGEE. This CDR3 is CASSARLDGGLPKNIQYF. The DNA for the CDR3 is TGTGCCAGCAGCGCCCGTCTGGACGGTGGACTACCCAAAAACATTCAGTACTTC.

This sequence joins TRBV5-1 and TRBJ2-7, with 9 bases identical to TRBD1. Germline V gene data show CDR1 as SGHRS and CDR2 as YFSETQ. Germline trimming cut 4 bases from V and 6 bases from J; bases unmatched to any gene: 8. The CDR3 extends over 14 amino acids. CDR3 sequence: CASSLGTGRSEQYF. CDR3 sequence (DNA): TGCGCCAGCAGCCTTGGGACAGGGCGTAGCGAGCAGTACTTC.

This clone was observed once. This chain connects TRBV2 to TRBJ2-7; D call uncertain. There are 13 residues in the CDR3. Deletions cut 8 bases from V and 2 bases from J, with 13 bases between. CDR1 is SNHLY, CDR2 FYNNEI, per germline. CDR3 protein: CASYLQRAYEQYF. The CDR3 DNA is TGTGCCAGCTATTTACAGCGAGCCTACGAGCAGTACTTC. The whole variable domain, filled in from reference TRBV2 and TRBJ2-7, reads EPEVTQTPSHQVTQMGQEVILRCVPISNHLYFYWYRQILGQKVEFLVSFYNNEISEKSEIFDDQFSVERPDGSNFTLKIRSTKLEDSAMYFCASYLQRAYEQYFGPGTRLTVT.

The chain links TRBV18 to TRBJ1-4; D perhaps matches TRBD1 (6 bases). Trimming took 6 bases from V and 4 from J, leaving 12 bases between them. The CDR3 has 14 amino acids. The germline V gene encodes CDR1 KGHSH and CDR2 LQKENI. CDR3 sequence: CASSRGHINEKLFF. The CDR3 coding sequence is TGTGCCAGCTCCCGGGGACACATTAATGAAAAACTGTTTTTT. The full variable domain, with the rest looked up from reference TRBV18 and TRBJ1-4, is NAGVMQNPRHLVRRRGQEARLRCSPMKGHSHVYWYRQLPEEGLKFMVYLQKENIIDESGMPKERFSAEFPKEGPSILRIQQVVRGDSAAYFCASSRGHINEKLFFGSGTQLSVL.

CDR3 residues: CASSSPKLAGVAIEQFF. The DNA of the CDR3 is TGTGCCAGCAGTTCCCCAAAACTAGCGGGAGTAGCAATTGAGCAGTTCTTC. The V and J genes are TRBV27 and TRBJ2-1, with 11 bases matching TRBD2. Trimming took 4 bases from V and 9 from J; bases not matched to a gene: 14. CDR3 size: 17 residues. CDR1 is MNHEY and CDR2 is SMNVEV in the germline V gene (reference sequence).

The chain is built from TRBV19 and TRBJ2-1; the match to TRBD2 covers 8 bases. Losses at the gene ends were 8 bases for V and 2 bases for J; bases not matched to a gene: 11. Germline V lookup: CDR1 LNHDA, CDR2 SQIVND (reference sequence). This CDR3 comprises 16 residues. The CDR3 spells CASSREAGEPYNEQFF. The CDR3 nucleotides are TGTGCCAGTTCCCGGGAAGCGGGAGAACCCTACAATGAGCAGTTCTTC.

The rearrangement links TRBV28 to TRBJ2-5; 11 positions agree with TRBD2. The V and J ends lost 6 bases and 2 bases, in that order; junction bases with no gene match: 14. The CDR3 runs 18 residues. Looked up from germline, CDR1 is MDHEN and CDR2 is SYDVKM. DNA for the CDR3: TGTGCCAGCAGGGAAAGGGCCCGACTAGCGGGGTTACAAGAGACCCAGTACTTC. Translated: CASRERARLAGLQETQYF. The whole variable domain, filled in from reference TRBV28 and TRBJ2-5, reads DVKVTQSSRYLVKRTGEKVFLECVQDMDHENMFWYRQDPGLGLRLIYFSYDVKMKEKGDIPEGYSVSREKKERFSLILESASTNQTSMYLCASRERARLAGLQETQYFGPGTRLLVL.

The CDR3 DNA follows: TGTGCCAGCAGTTTCAGAGACAGGGGGCTTGAGCAGTACTTC. It codes for CASSFRDRGLEQYF. The chain carries TRBV28 and TRBJ2-7, with 10 bases fitting TRBD1. With V trimmed by 3 bases and J by 7 bases, 6 bases remained unmatched. CDR1 MDHEN and CDR2 SYDVKM come from the germline V gene. The CDR3 is made up of 14 amino acids.

The chain has TRBV4-3 and TRBJ1-5; the match to TRBD1 covers 7 bases. Germline CDR1 LGHNA, CDR2 YSLEER. This CDR3 spans 15 amino acids. After removal of 3 bases from V and 9 bases from J, the junction contained 11 bases not matched to a gene. CDR3 sequence: CASSQTGTEGSPQHF. CDR3 bases: TGCGCCAGCAGCCAGACAGGGACAGAAGGTTCGCCCCAGCATTTT.

CDR3 protein: CASSLVGSRGGELFF. The CDR3 DNA reads as TGTGCCAGCAGCTTAGTGGGGAGCAGAGGCGGGGAGCTGTTTTTT. The rearrangement links TRBV11-3 to TRBJ2-2; a weak D match, TRBD2 (5 bases). Trimming removed 1 base from V and 7 bases from J, with 13 bases in between. The germline CDR1 and CDR2 sequences are SGHNT and YENEEA. The CDR3 sequence is 15 residues long.

V and J are TRBV11-2 and TRBJ2-7; tentative D call: TRBD1 (6 bases). The CDR3 has 16 residues. Germline loops: CDR1 SGHAT, CDR2 FQNNGV. The germline V and J ends were trimmed by 1 base and 5 bases, with 18 bases remaining between them. The CDR3 DNA reads TGTGCCAGCAGCTTAGTTTTTGGACAGCGGTGGAACGAGCAGTACTTC. Translated, it gives CASSLVFGQRWNEQYF.

The chain couples TRBV4-1 to TRBJ1-2; 8 nucleotides line up with TRBD1. The CDR3 loop spans 16 amino acids. CDR1 and CDR2 (germline): MGHRA, YSYEKL. J gave up 7 bases and V 2 bases, and 12 bases lay outside the gene matches. In DNA, the CDR3 is TGCGCCAGCAGCCAAAGGGTACAGGGGGGGATAGCTGGCTACACCTTC. Translated, it gives CASSQRVQGGIAGYTF.

The chain carries TRBV27 and TRBJ1-1; maybe TRBD1 (5 bases). Germline assignment: CDR1 MNHEY and CDR2 SMNVEV (reference sequence). The V and J ends lost 3 bases and 5 bases respectively, with 19 bases between them. This CDR3 is built from 16 residues. CDR3 loop: CASSFSRDSLWTEAFF. CDR3 nucleotides: TGTGCCAGCAGTTTTTCCCGAGACAGTTTATGGACTGAAGCTTTCTTT.

V and J are TRBV12-1 and TRBJ2-2; TRBD2 is the table's D call, not checked against the DNA. TRBV12-1 is given as a pseudogene. The CDR3 is made up of 18 amino acids. This CDR3 reads CASRPLQVPTTHTGELFF. CDR3 nucleotides: TGTGCCAGCAGGCCGTTACAAGTGCCGACTACCCACACCGGGGAGCTGTTTTTT.

V usage is TRBV2 and J usage is TRBJ1-5; a weak D match, TRBD1 (5 bases). Germline V gene data show CDR1 as SNHLY and CDR2 as FYNNEI. The CDR3 is 15 amino acids. V was trimmed by 3 bases and J by 5 bases, leaving 14 bases between them. CDR3 DNA sequence: TGTGCCAGCAGTGACGGGCCGGTGGGGGATCAGCCCCAGCATTTT. The encoded protein is CASSDGPVGDQPQHF.

The chain links TRBV5-4 to TRBJ2-6; no firm D call. The germline V gene encodes CDR1 SGHNT and CDR2 YYREEE (reference sequence). CDR3 length equals 15 residues. V gave up 0 bases and J gave up 0 bases, with 4 bases separating them. CDR3 residues: CASSLDLSGANVLTF. In DNA form, the CDR3 reads TGTGCCAGCAGCTTGGACCTCTCTGGGGCCAACGTCCTGACTTTC.